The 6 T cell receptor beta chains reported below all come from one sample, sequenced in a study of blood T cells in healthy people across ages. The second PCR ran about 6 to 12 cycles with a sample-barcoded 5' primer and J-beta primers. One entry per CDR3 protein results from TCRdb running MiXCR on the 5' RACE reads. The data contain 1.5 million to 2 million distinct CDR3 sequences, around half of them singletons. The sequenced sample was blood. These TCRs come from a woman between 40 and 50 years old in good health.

CDR3 DNA: TGTGCCATCGGACACGACCTGCTGCGGGGGGGCGAAAATGAGCAGTTCTTC. This sequence encodes CAIGHDLLRGGENEQFF. This chain uses TRBV10-3 with TRBJ2-1; TRBD2 aligns across 9 bases. CDR1 is ENHRY and CDR2 is SYGVKD in the germline V gene. The J segment lost 7 bases and the V segment lost 8 bases, leaving 18 bases of the junction unmatched. The CDR3 loop spans 17 amino acids.

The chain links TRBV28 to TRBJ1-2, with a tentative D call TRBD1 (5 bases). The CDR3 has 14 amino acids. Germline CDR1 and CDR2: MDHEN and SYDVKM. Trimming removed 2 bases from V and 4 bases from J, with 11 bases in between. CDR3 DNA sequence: TGTGCCAGCAGTTTAGGGGCAGGCCCCTATGGCTACACCTTC. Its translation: CASSLGAGPYGYTF.

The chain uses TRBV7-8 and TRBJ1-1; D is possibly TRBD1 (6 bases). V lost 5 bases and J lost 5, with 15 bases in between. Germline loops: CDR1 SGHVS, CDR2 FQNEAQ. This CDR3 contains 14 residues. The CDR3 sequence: CASSPVRGATEAFF. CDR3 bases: TGTGCCAGCAGCCCCGTCCGGGGGGCGACTGAAGCTTTCTTT.

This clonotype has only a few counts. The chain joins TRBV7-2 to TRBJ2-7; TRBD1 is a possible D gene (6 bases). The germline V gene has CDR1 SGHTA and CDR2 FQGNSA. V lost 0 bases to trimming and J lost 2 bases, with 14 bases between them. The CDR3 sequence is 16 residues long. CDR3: CASSLAGTYSPYEQYF. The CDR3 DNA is TGTGCCAGCAGCTTAGCCGGGACATATTCTCCCTACGAGCAGTACTTC.

Here the CDR3 reads CAISDDRESALNYGYTF. The CDR3 DNA follows: TGTGCCATCAGTGATGACAGAGAAAGTGCCCTTAACTATGGCTACACCTTC. V is TRBV10-3 and J is TRBJ1-2, with a weak D call TRBD1 (5 bases). The CDR3 is made up of 17 amino acids. Germline V gives CDR1 ENHRY, CDR2 SYGVKD. Deletions cut 3 bases from V and 1 base from J, with 18 bases between.

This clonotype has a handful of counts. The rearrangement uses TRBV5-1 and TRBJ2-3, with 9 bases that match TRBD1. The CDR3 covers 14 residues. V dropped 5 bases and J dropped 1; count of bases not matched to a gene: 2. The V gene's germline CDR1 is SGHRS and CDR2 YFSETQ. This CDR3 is CASRWDRGTDTQYF. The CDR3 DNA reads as TGCGCCAGCAGGTGGGACAGGGGCACAGATACGCAGTATTTT.